Listed below are T cell receptor beta chains from one sample, sequenced in a study of T cells in Graves' hyperthyroidism and ophthalmopathy. TCRdb re-called the multiplex PCR reads through MiXCR, storing one row per CDR3 protein. Here the sample spans about 410,000 distinct CDR3 sequences, roughly 15% being singletons. The specimen was blood. These receptors all stem from a man aged 18 to 30 with Graves' ophthalmopathy. Both conserved end residues are part of each CDR3. The D gene is left open where the match is weak. Size is omitted from some rows. Given values are once, few, many or a class for expanded clones.

-	TRBV19	-	TRBJ2-7	TGTGCCAGTAGTAACCGGGACTACGAGCAGTACTTC	CASSNRDYEQYF
-	TRBV27	-	TRBJ1-2	TGTGCCAGCAGTTCGCAGGCCCCCTATGGCTACACCTTC	CASSSQAPYGYTF
few	TRBV9	-	TRBJ2-1	TGTGCCAGCAGCGCGAGGGGGGAGTCCAATGAGCAGTTCTTC	CASSARGESNEQFF
-	TRBV20-1	TRBD2	TRBJ2-5	TGCAGTGCTAGAGAAACGGGGGGTAGGGAGACCCAGTACTTC	CSARETGGRETQYF
few	TRBV6-1	-	TRBJ2-3	TGTGCCAGCAGTTTAATGTTTGGGGGCGGGGGCACAGATACGCAGTATTTT	CASSLMFGGGGTDTQYF
-	TRBV6-1	TRBD2	TRBJ2-5	TGTGCCAGCGGTGAGGGACTAAAGGAGACCCAGTACTTC	CASGEGLKETQYF
many	TRBV12-3/TRBV12-4	-	TRBJ2-3	TGTGCCAGCAACCCGGACGTGGGTACGCAGTATTTT	CASNPDVGTQYF
-	TRBV6-1	-	TRBJ2-1	TGTGCCAGCAGAGAAGGGGGGGGGGACAATGAGCAGTTCTTC	CASREGGGDNEQFF
many	TRBV10-3	TRBD1	TRBJ2-7	TGTGCCATCAGTGCAGGGACAGGGGCCTACGAGCAGTACTTC	CAISAGTGAYEQYF
-	TRBV19	-	TRBJ1-5	TGTGCCAGTAGTCTTGCGGGCTTTAGGCCCCAGCATTTT	CASSLAGFRPQHF
few	TRBV9	TRBD1	TRBJ1-4	TGTGCCAGCAGCAGCGGACAGGTCCCGAATGAAAAACTGTTTTTT	CASSSGQVPNEKLFF
many	TRBV2	TRBD1	TRBJ1-1	TGTGCCAGCAGGAGGGACAGGGGTAGGGGTGAAGCTTTCTTT	CASRRDRGRGEAFF
many	TRBV30	-	TRBJ1-5	TGTGCCTGGGACCTTAGCAATCAGCCCCAGCATTTT	CAWDLSNQPQHF
few	TRBV6-1	TRBD1	TRBJ1-2	TGTGCCAGCTGCCGGGACAGGGGTAACTATGGCTACACCTTC	CASCRDRGNYGYTF
-	TRBV2	TRBD1	TRBJ1-2	TGTGCCAGCAGTTCAGGGACAGGGGAGGTGCATGGCTACACCTTC	CASSSGTGEVHGYTF
few	TRBV7-6	-	TRBJ1-3	TGTGCCAGCAGGGGGTCTGGAAACACCATATATTTT	CASRGSGNTIYF
many	TRBV5-1	-	TRBJ2-3	TGTGCCAGCAGTTCGACTACAGATACGCAGTATTTT	CASSSTTDTQYF
many	TRBV7-9	TRBD2	TRBJ2-1	TGTGCCAGCAACTCCGCCGGCGGGAGAGGCTACAATGAGCAGTTCTTC	CASNSAGGRGYNEQFF
many	TRBV5-6	-	TRBJ1-1	TGTGCCAGCAGCTTGGCCGGGGGAGCCTCTGAAGCTTTCTTT	CASSLAGGASEAFF
many	TRBV5-1	-	TRBJ2-3	TGCGCCAGCTCGGAAGGCGGGCCCTGGGATACGCAGTATTTT	CASSEGGPWDTQYF
many	TRBV20-1	TRBD1	TRBJ2-5	TGCAGTGCTGGGGGACAGGTGGAAGAGACCCAGTACTTC	CSAGGQVEETQYF
many	TRBV7-8	-	TRBJ2-5	TGTGCCAGCAGCTACCCGCCGGACTCCCAAGAGACCCAGTACTTC	CASSYPPDSQETQYF
many	TRBV6-5	-	TRBJ2-2	TGTGCCAGCAGTTACTCGAGGGGTAGGGAGGTGGCCGGGGAGCTGTTTTTT	CASSYSRGREVAGELFF
many	TRBV20-1	-	TRBJ1-2	TGCAGTGCCAACAACGGACAGTATGGCTACACCTTC	CSANNGQYGYTF
many	TRBV18	TRBD1	TRBJ2-1	TGTGCCAGCTCAATAGTAACAGGGGTGAATGAGCAGTTCTTC	CASSIVTGVNEQFF
many	TRBV10-3	-	TRBJ1-1	TGTGCCATCAGCACTCAGCTGAACACTGAAGCTTTCTTT	CAISTQLNTEAFF
many	TRBV2	TRBD1	TRBJ2-7	TGTGCCAGCAGGAAGACAGGGGGGTTATTATACGAGCAGTACTTC	CASRKTGGLLYEQYF
many	TRBV20-1	-	TRBJ1-3	TGCAGTGCTAGTACCGGGGCGCGCGGAAACACCATATATTTT	CSASTGARGNTIYF
many	TRBV11-3	-	TRBJ1-6	TGTGCCAGCAGCTTAGACCAAGCACCCCTCCACTTT	CASSLDQAPLHF
many	TRBV3-1	TRBD2	TRBJ2-5	TGTGCCAGCAGCCACCAAGTCGGGACTAGCAAAGAGACCCAGTACTTC	CASSHQVGTSKETQYF
-	TRBV10-2	-	TRBJ2-3	TGCGCCAGCAGTGAGTTAGCCGTTACGCAGTATTTT	CASSELAVTQYF
many	TRBV29-1	-	TRBJ1-1	TGCAGCGCCTCGGGACACCGAAACACTGAAGCTTTCTTT	CSASGHRNTEAFF
many	TRBV12-3/TRBV12-4	-	TRBJ1-5	TGTGCCAGCAGTTGGGGGGGAGGTCAGCCCCAGCATTTT	CASSWGGGQPQHF
many	TRBV24-1	TRBD2	TRBJ2-3	TGTGCCACCAGTGATTTGCAGGCGGGAGGCCTCGCAGATACGCAGTATTTT	CATSDLQAGGLADTQYF
few	TRBV19	-	TRBJ1-2	TGTGCCAGTAGTAATTATGGCCGCGACAGTAACTATGGCTACACCTTC	CASSNYGRDSNYGYTF
many	TRBV7-2	TRBD2	TRBJ2-7	TGTGCCAGCAGCCTGACCCCGACTAGCGGGAGGGCCTACGAGCAGTACTTC	CASSLTPTSGRAYEQYF
-	TRBV19	-	TRBJ2-7	TGTGCCAGTAGTACTAGTCCCGGGACTGAGACGGTCCCCCTCTACGAGCAGTACTTC	CASSTSPGTETVPLYEQYF
-	TRBV27	TRBD1	TRBJ1-1	TGTGCCAGCAGTCCGGGACAGGGAGGGGACACTGAAGCTTTCTTT	CASSPGQGGDTEAFF
few	TRBV19	TRBD2	TRBJ2-5	TGTGCCAGTAAACCAAGCGGGGGGGCGCAGACCCAGTACTTC	CASKPSGGAQTQYF
many	TRBV28	-	TRBJ2-6	TGTGCCAGCAGCTCCAGGGCTGGGGCCAACGTCCTGACTTTC	CASSSRAGANVLTF
many	TRBV5-5	-	TRBJ2-1	TGTGCCAGCAGCTTGGGGAAGGGGCCTACCTACAATGAGCAGTTCTTC	CASSLGKGPTYNEQFF
few	TRBV19	TRBD1	TRBJ1-1	TGTGCCAGTATGATCACCTTCCGGGACAGGAACACTGAAGCTTTCTTT	CASMITFRDRNTEAFF
-	TRBV19	TRBD2	TRBJ2-2	TGTGCCAGTAACCCTCTAGCGGGAGGTCTCGGGGAGCTGTTTTTT	CASNPLAGGLGELFF
many	TRBV10-1	TRBD1	TRBJ2-7	TGCGCCAGCAGTCTACAGGGGGACTCCTACGAGCAGTACTTC	CASSLQGDSYEQYF
-	TRBV20-1	TRBD2	TRBJ2-7	TGCAGTGCTCTGACTAGCGGAGACTACGAGCAGTACTTC	CSALTSGDYEQYF